This T cell receptor (beta chain) was profiled in a study of molecular identifiers for immune sequencing clone quantification. Turning to the study itself: Sequencing covered four of five parts into which replicate RNA from approximately 20,000 or 98,000 naive CD8 cells was split.

MiXCR was run by TCRdb on the PCR reads, yielding one entry per CDR3 protein. The sample holds about 320,000 distinct CDR3 sequences, roughly 24% seen once. Preparation of naive CD8 libraries involved about 17,000 to 1,100,000 sorted cells and 10%, 30% or 50% RNA. The sorting of naive CD8 T cells used the CD8+CD4-CCR7+CD45RA+ phenotype. This CDR3 is 14 amino acids long. CDR1 and CDR2 from the germline V gene are SGDLS and YYNGEE. Regarding this clonotype: A read error may be the cause here, since a much bigger clone is one base away.

This TCR derives from a human donor in good health. Some libraries in this study had Jurkat cell RNA spiked in. This chain links TRBV9 with TRBJ1-2; D not resolved. The sequencing sample was made of naive CD8+ T cells from blood, with Jurkat cell RNA spiked in. Noted subset: FACS-sorted CD8+CD4-CCR7+CD45RA+ naive T cells. CDR3 bases: TGTACCAGCAGCTCTTCCACAGAACCTGATGGCTACACCTTC. It yields the protein CTSSSSTEPDGYTF.